These 15 T cell receptor beta chains originate from one sample sequenced in a study of CD4+ T cells in melanoma. Using immunoSEQ multiplex PCR, the repertoire was profiled, and TCRdb retains in-frame clones only, with some absent. This table holds some 9,700 clones, over 60% found once. Material: tumor tissue. The receptors derive from a human donor with melanoma.

This clone was picked up one time. The V and J genes are TRBV6-5 and TRBJ2-1, with D perhaps matching TRBD1 or TRBD2 (5 bases each). The CDR3 consists of 15 residues. V dropped 5 bases and J dropped 2 bases, with 13 bases sitting between them. Germline V gene sequence: CDR1 MNHEY, CDR2 SVGAGI. The CDR3 protein is CASSPRGATYNEQFF. As DNA, the CDR3 is TGTGCCAGCAGTCCAAGAGGGGCCACCTACAATGAGCAGTTCTTC.

The chain has TRBV7-9 and TRBJ1-1; D is unclear. CDR1 is SEHNR, CDR2 FQNEAQ, per germline (reference sequence). V was cut by 3 bases and J by 11 bases, with 13 bases left in between. The CDR3 is 12 amino acids. CDR3 sequence: CASSFGPPGAFF. CDR3 bases: TGTGCCAGCAGCTTCGGGCCCCCGGGCGCTTTCTTT.

The chain joins TRBV7-2 to TRBJ2-1, with 12 positions matching TRBD1. Germline V gene lookup returns CDR1 SGHTA and CDR2 FQGNSA. CDR3 size: 14 residues. V lost 5 bases to trimming and J lost 8 bases; unmatched junction nucleotides: 4. Here the CDR3 DNA reads TGTGCCAGCAGCCGGGACAGGGGGCGCCATGAGCAGTTCTTC. This gives the protein CASSRDRGRHEQFF.

The genes are TRBV5-1 and TRBJ1-6; D is uncertain. The V and J ends lost 0 bases and 0 bases respectively, with 7 bases between them. The CDR3 covers 16 residues. The germline V gene encodes CDR1 SGHRS and CDR2 YFSETQ. The CDR3 DNA reads as TGCGCCAGCAGCTTGGCTCCGAGCTCCTATAATTCACCCCTCCACTTT. Amino acids: CASSLAPSSYNSPLHF.

The chain uses TRBV2 and TRBJ2-7, with 7 bases fitting TRBD1. Per germline, CDR1 SNHLY and CDR2 FYNNEI. The length of the CDR3 is 15 residues. V shed 7 bases and J 4 bases; nucleotides not matched to a gene: 13. CDR3 loop: CASTLTGSVVYEQYF. In nucleotides, the CDR3 is TGTGCCAGCACCCTGACAGGGAGTGTGGTATACGAGCAGTACTTC.

The chain uses TRBV11-2 and TRBJ2-7; D perhaps matches TRBD1 (5 bases). This CDR3 is 14 amino acids long. The germline V gene has CDR1 SGHAT and CDR2 FQNNGV. Between the trimmed V and J ends, which lost 2 bases and 4 bases, there was a span of 12 bases. The CDR3: CASSLIQGGYEQYF. The CDR3 nucleotides are TGTGCCAGCAGCTTAATCCAGGGTGGGTACGAGCAGTACTTC.

The chain employs TRBV15 and TRBJ2-4; D ambiguous. This CDR3 has 18 residues. V was trimmed by 1 base and J by 0 bases, leaving 16 bases between them. CDR1 is LNHNV, CDR2 YYDKDF, per germline (reference sequence). CDR3 DNA: TGTGCCACCAGCAGAGGCGACGCGAACGGGTTAGCCAAAAACATTCAGTACTTC. It encodes CATSRGDANGLAKNIQYF.

This sequence joins TRBV5-4 and TRBJ1-1; D unclear. There are 17 residues in the CDR3. CDR1 and CDR2 (germline): SGHNT, YYREEE (reference sequence). V was pared by 0 bases and J by 1 base, with 16 bases between. The CDR3 sequence is CASSLDASTRGNTEAFF. CDR3 bases: TGTGCCAGCAGCTTGGACGCTAGCACCAGAGGGAACACTGAAGCTTTCTTT.

The chain has TRBV7-3 and TRBJ2-1; 10 bases align to TRBD2. The V gene end was trimmed by 0 bases and the J gene end by 9 bases; junction bases not matched to a gene: 5. The CDR3 loop spans 15 amino acids. Germline V CDR1 and CDR2: SGHTA, FQGTGA. CDR3 bases: TGTGCCAGCAGCTTAACGCCGGGACTAGCGCTTGAGCAGTTCTTC. It specifies CASSLTPGLALEQFF. The complete variable domain, with remaining parts taken from reference TRBV7-3 and TRBJ2-1, reads GAGVSQTPSNKVTEKGKYVELRCDPISGHTALYWYRQSLGQGPEFLIYFQGTGAADDSGLPNDRFFAVRPEGSVSTLKIQRTERGDSAVYLCASSLTPGLALEQFFGPGTRLTVL.

The J gene is TRBJ2-7, the V gene TRBV7-6, with TRBD2 matching 7 bases. In germline, CDR1 is SGHVS, CDR2 FNYEAQ. The ends lost 4 bases at V and 4 bases at J; junction bases unmatched: 10. This CDR3 has 15 amino acids. For the CDR3, the DNA is TGTGCCAGCAGCTCAATCGGGGGGACGAGGTACGAGCAGTACTTC. Amino acid sequence: CASSSIGGTRYEQYF.

This chain connects TRBV5-6 to TRBJ1-3; D is ambiguous. CDR1 and CDR2 from the germline V gene are SGHDT and YYEEEE. The V end was cut by 4 bases, the J end by 3 bases, with 8 bases between. The CDR3 covers 13 residues. CDR3 region: CASSPSHGNTIYF. CDR3 DNA: TGTGCCAGCAGCCCTAGCCATGGAAACACCATATATTTT. Complete variable domain (other parts from reference TRBV5-6 and TRBJ1-3): DAGVTQSPTHLIKTRGQQVTLRCSPKSGHDTVSWYQQALGQGPQFIFQYYEEEERQRGNFPDRFSGHQFPNYSSELNVNALLLGDSALYLCASSPSHGNTIYFGEGSWLTVV.

This clone has a handful of counts. The rearrangement joins TRBV27 to TRBJ2-7, with a possible D match to TRBD1 (6 bases). Germline CDR1 and CDR2: MNHEY and SMNVEV (reference sequence). Trimming pared 5 bases from V and 1 base from J, leaving 12 bases between. CDR3 length: 14 amino acids. The chain's CDR3 is CASSRMGASYEQYF. CDR3 DNA: TGTGCCAGCAGTAGGATGGGGGCGTCCTACGAGCAGTACTTC.

This chain joins TRBV7-2 and TRBJ2-2; TRBD2 matches 8 bases. The germline CDR1 and CDR2 sequences are SGHTA and FQGNSA. The CDR3 loop spans 16 amino acids. V lost 8 bases to trimming and J lost 5 bases; unmatched junction nucleotides: 13. The CDR3 protein is CASGKRSGGPTGELFF. The CDR3 DNA reads as TGTGCCAGCGGGAAAAGGAGCGGGGGACCTACCGGGGAGCTGTTTTTT.

The chain combines TRBV6-5 with TRBJ1-2; the D is unclear. Trimming pared 6 bases from V and 0 bases from J, leaving 8 bases between. Per germline, CDR1 MNHEY and CDR2 SVGAGI. The CDR3 is 13 amino acids. The CDR3 coding sequence is TGTGCCAGCAGCGCCCGTCCTAACTATGGCTACACCTTC. Residues: CASSARPNYGYTF.

This chain connects TRBV10-3 to TRBJ1-5; D unclear. The germline V and J ends were trimmed by 2 bases and 0 bases, with 5 bases remaining between them. The CDR3 spans 14 residues. Germline V lookup: CDR1 ENHRY, CDR2 SYGVKD. DNA of the CDR3: TGTGCCATCAGTGAGCGTGATAGCAATCAGCCCCAGCATTTT. This codes for CAISERDSNQPQHF.